This T cell receptor (beta chain) was captured in a study of vaccination and CD4 T cells after COVID-19 (dated by TCRdb to between 2020 and 2023). About the study as a whole: SARS-CoV-2 positivity had been established in the convalescent patients by nasal swab PCR, and mild disease was recorded in about 9 of these patients and severe disease in one. Six males and four females were included in the convalescent cohort, with two Hispanic individuals, seven Caucasians, two Asians and one multiracial person represented. Overlapping spike peptide pools from SARS-CoV-2 and from the common cold coronaviruses HCoV-NL63, HCoV-OC43 and HCoV-229E were used as culture stimuli. The spike-specific CD4+ TCR repertoire was compared before and after mRNA vaccination in nine to ten COVID-19 convalescent patients and a handful of infection-naive healthy vaccine recipients. The time from the second vaccine dose to post-vaccine blood sampling had a median of roughly 79 days and ranged from roughly 13 to 241 days. Post-COVID blood samples were collected from convalescent patients a median of around 100 days after diagnosis, with a range of roughly 30 to 170 days. In control cultures, a CEFX viral epitope pool was used as positive control, an HIV-1 Nef peptide pool was used as negative control, or no peptide was added. Participants received two doses of either the Pfizer-BioNTech BNT162b2 vaccine (n=8) or the Moderna mRNA-1273 vaccine (n=2). Overall study results and their limits: The median number of SARS-CoV-2-reactive clonotypes rose from 20 to 25 after infection to 38 after vaccination, but the change was not significant. The study included relatively few convalescent patients and did not analyze early timepoints after natural infection. In convalescent patients, nearly all vaccine-specific clones (304 of 307) were found to be mono-reactive for SARS-CoV-2 spike rather than cross-reactive with common cold coronaviruses. In convalescent patients, a median roughly 85% of post-vaccine SARS-CoV-2-reactive clones were detected only after vaccination, and vaccine-specific priming was suggested by this finding.

This clonotype was detected a few times. No cognate antigen has been identified for it. No clone much larger than this one lies a single base away; base qualities are absent. The treatment or condition label for this specimen denotes: 10-day PBMC culture with coronavirus spike peptide pools or control peptides (ViraFEST assay). The study used the ViraFEST assay, which expanded antigen-specific T cells with peptide pools and then identified expanded clonotypes by TCR sequencing. The convalescent patients' positive SARS-CoV-2 PCR tests fell between March and December 2020, which was before the Alpha, Beta and Delta variants emerged in the United States. PBMCs were cultured at about 2 million per well in IMDM supplemented with 5% human AB serum and 10 IU/ml IL-2, with about 10 ug/ml peptide pools added. Half of the culture medium was replaced with fresh IL-2-containing medium on days 3 and 7. After 10 days of culture, CD4+ T cells were isolated by negative selection using the EasySep CD4+ T cell isolation kit. PBMCs were separated from whole blood using Ficoll-Paque Plus gradient centrifugation and then either used fresh or cryopreserved at -140C. In general, triplicate wells were set up for every culture condition.

Relative to germline, V is 1 base shorter and J is 5 bases shorter, with 17 bases between their ends. Taken from the germline V gene, the CDR1 and CDR2 loops are SGHTA and FQGNSA. The CDR3 runs 16 amino acids, cysteine and phenylalanine included. Just the 48-base CDR3 DNA is kept, in frame starting at base 1. The method was PCR. TCR sequencing of DNA from cultured CD4+ T cells used the Oncomine TCR Beta short-read assay at the Johns Hopkins FTIC core. The QIAamp micro DNA kit was used to extract genomic DNA from the cultured CD4+ T cells. Oncomine TCR Beta libraries from cultured CD4+ T cells were pooled using unique dual indexes and sequenced on an Illumina iSeq 100. From the authors' description of their analysis: Non-productive sequences were removed, and CDR3s that did not start with C, did not end with F or W, or were shorter than 7 amino acids were discarded. Antigen-specific clonotypes were identified using the MANAFEST web application through comparison of peptide-stimulated wells with reference and other culture wells. Positive clones required FDR below 0.05, an odds ratio above 5, and productive frequency above 0.1% in at least two of three replicate wells. Clonotypes that were significantly expanded in both SARS-CoV-2 spike wells and at least one common cold coronavirus spike condition were defined as cross-reactive. Similarity between CDR3 sequences was evaluated in R version 3.6.1 using Levenshtein distances (stringdist) and unrooted phylogenetic trees (ape). TCRdb redid the processing of the public reads, applying fastp at Q25 and MiXCR, and retained in-frame beta chains. Each entry merges the rows of one CDR3 protein and shows their most common DNA and genes. The V and J calls and clone size are TCRdb's, not the authors'. The sample records approximately 12,000 distinct CDR3 sequences, about 37% of which are singletons. 20% to 30% of the sample goes to the ten largest clones.

The source is a human donor with COVID-19. The sequenced sample consisted of cultured CD4+ T cells from blood. Recombination joined TRBV7-2 with TRBJ1-1; the D segment could be TRBD1, given 5 matching bases. Here the CDR3 is given as CASSLDRGGDGTEAFF. Read as DNA, the sequence is TGTGCCAGCAGCTTAGATCGAGGAGGGGATGGGACTGAAGCTTTCTTT.